This T cell receptor (beta chain) was recovered during a study of T cell responses to AZD1222 COVID-19 vaccine. Worth noting for this clone: Its specificity is not known.

CDR1 LNHDA and CDR2 SQIVND come from the germline V gene (reference sequence). The ends were cut back, 11 bases at V and 0 bases at J, with 8 bases in the middle. The CDR3 runs to 13 residues. Study observations and caveats: Most donors were white British, females outnumbered males, and clonal diversity was possibly underestimated. Epitopes outside B.1.351 and B.1.1.7 mutated regions reportedly drew nearly half of spike TCRs.

Produced via immunoSEQ multiplex PCR; TCRdb's table is partial and in-frame only. The repertoire has 50,000 to 65,000 clones, 65% to 85% of them found once; the top ten carry about 27%. Second-dose recipients at about 4 or about 12 weeks were treated as one pooled group. This clonotype originated in an adult who received the AZD1222 COVID-19 vaccine. The specimen comprised peripheral blood, sampled 28 days after the second AZD1222 dose. The gene calls are TRBV19 and TRBJ2-6; D is unresolved. CDR3 protein: CAGQSSGANVLTF. The DNA for the CDR3 is TGTGCCGGCCAGAGCTCTGGGGCCAACGTCCTGACTTTC.